This T cell receptor (beta chain) was captured by sequencing in a study of blood T cell repertoires in COVID-19. The overall study: Acute and convalescent COVID-19 samples came from the United States, Italy and Spain. Nucleic acid was either cDNA or gDNA, and it came from T cells, B-cell-depleted T cells, or PBMCs.

As processed by the authors: The authors estimated nucleated cell counts from reference gene primer amplification. Assay used: immunoSEQ multiplex PCR; TCRdb lists only in-frame clones, some missing. The V and J calls and the clone size are those of that table, but D and trimming were determined from the DNA. The sample records some 270,000 clones, approximately 85% being singletons. Recruited during active infection, patients (from Seattle) were subsequently followed longitudinally. The CDR3 is 13 amino acids. V was clipped by 5 bases and J by 4 bases, with 8 bases between them. The germline CDR1 and CDR2 sequences are LNHDA and SQIVND (reference sequence).

The sample taken for sequencing was peripheral blood. The chain combines TRBV19 with TRBJ2-2, with a possible D match to TRBD2 (5 bases). The TCR originated in an elderly woman with COVID-19, enrolled during active disease. In DNA form, the CDR3 reads TGTGCCAGTAGTTCCCTAGCCACCGGGGAGCTGTTTTTT. Translating it yields CASSSLATGELFF.